These 14 T cell receptor beta chains were all obtained from the same sample, sequenced in a study of monozygotic twins with inflammatory bowel disease. TCRdb derives one entry per CDR3 protein from the 5' RACE reads, leaving out DNA. The sample's table shows just over 300,000 distinct CDR3 sequences. What was sequenced was blood. Receptor source: a human donor with ulcerative colitis or Crohn's disease, or a healthy co-twin of an affected twin (not recorded which).

The chain links TRBV5-6 to TRBJ2-1; TCRdb selects TRBD1, and the lack of DNA leaves this call unchecked. Germline CDR1 is SGHDT and CDR2 is YYEEEE. The CDR3 contains 16 residues. The CDR3 spells CASSLIGDRGHEEQFF.

The V call is TRBV18, the J call TRBJ2-5; TCRdb calls TRBD2, which cannot be checked without DNA. The germline gives CDR1 KGHSH, CDR2 LQKENI. The length of the CDR3 is 16 residues. CDR3 sequence reads: CASSLLAGGTQETQYF.

The gene calls are TRBV6-2 or TRBV6-3 and TRBJ1-1; TCRdb's D gene call, TRBD1, goes unchecked for lack of DNA. CDR1 is MNHEY and CDR2 is SVGEGT in the germline V gene. The CDR3 is made up of 15 amino acids. CDR3 loop: CASSPNRAAVTEAFF.

The chain joins TRBV28 to TRBJ1-2. Germline loops: CDR1 MDHEN, CDR2 SYDVKM. The CDR3 extends over 13 amino acids. This CDR3 is CASSFRPTNGYTF.

This CDR3 is CASSSRPGTLYF. V is TRBV9 and J is TRBJ2-5; checking the TCRdb D call of TRBD1 is not possible without DNA. The CDR3 contains 12 residues. Germline V gives CDR1 SGDLS, CDR2 YYNGEE.

The chain has TRBV18 and TRBJ1-1. The germline V gene has CDR1 KGHSH and CDR2 LQKENI. This CDR3 comprises 11 residues. The chain's CDR3 is CASSYDREAFF.

The chain recombines TRBV20-1 with TRBJ2-7; TCRdb picks TRBD2, but there is no DNA to check that call. Germline CDR1 reads DFQATT; CDR2 reads SNEGSKA (reference sequence). The CDR3 covers 13 residues. CDR3 sequence: CSARTSGSYEQYF.

CDR3 in amino acids: CSASTQGGLGSNQPQHF. The rearrangement joins TRBV20-1 to TRBJ1-5. CDR1 DFQATT and CDR2 SNEGSKA come from the germline V gene (reference sequence). The CDR3 consists of 17 residues.

The chain carries TRBV11-2 and TRBJ1-1; with no DNA, the TCRdb D assignment of TRBD1 cannot be verified. Germline loops: CDR1 SGHAT, CDR2 FQNNGV. This CDR3 has 18 amino acids. CDR3 region: CASSPPGDRGTMNTEAFF.

The rearrangement uses TRBV7-6 and TRBJ2-7; TCRdb picks TRBD1, but there is no DNA to check that call. The germline CDR1 and CDR2 sequences are SGHVS and FNYEAQ. CDR3 length: 15 amino acids. This CDR3 is CASSLAGQASYEQYF.

The CDR3 loop is CASSPRTSSNEQFF. The genes are TRBV19 and TRBJ2-1; TCRdb designates TRBD2, a call that cannot be tested without DNA. The CDR3 covers 14 residues. Germline loops: CDR1 LNHDA, CDR2 SQIVND (reference sequence).

The gene calls are TRBV7-2 and TRBJ1-6; TCRdb selects TRBD1, and the lack of DNA leaves this call unchecked. This CDR3 is 15 amino acids long. CDR1 and CDR2 from the germline V gene are SGHTA and FQGNSA. This chain's CDR3 is CASSLAGTGGSPLHF.

The rearrangement links TRBV12-3 or TRBV12-4 to TRBJ1-6. This CDR3 is 16 amino acids long. The CDR3 loop is CASSLERAEANSPLHF.

V usage is TRBV11-2 and J usage is TRBJ1-5; TCRdb's D gene call, TRBD1, goes unchecked for lack of DNA. CDR1 is SGHAT, CDR2 FQNNGV, per germline. This CDR3 is 16 amino acids long. CDR3 protein: CASSWGASGNNQPQHF.